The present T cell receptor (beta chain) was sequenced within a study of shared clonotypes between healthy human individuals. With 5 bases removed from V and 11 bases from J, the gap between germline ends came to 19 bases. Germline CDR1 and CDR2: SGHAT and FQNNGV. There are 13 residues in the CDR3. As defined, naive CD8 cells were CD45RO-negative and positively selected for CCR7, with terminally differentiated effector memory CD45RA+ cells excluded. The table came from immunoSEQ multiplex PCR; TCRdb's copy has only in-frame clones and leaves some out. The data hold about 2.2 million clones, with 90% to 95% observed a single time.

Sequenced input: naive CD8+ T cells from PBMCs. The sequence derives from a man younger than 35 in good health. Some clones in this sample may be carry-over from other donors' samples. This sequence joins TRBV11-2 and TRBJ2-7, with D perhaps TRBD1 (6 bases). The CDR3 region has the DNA TGTGCCAGCAGCCCTCCCGGGACACCAACCAAGTACTTC. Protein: CASSPPGTPTKYF.